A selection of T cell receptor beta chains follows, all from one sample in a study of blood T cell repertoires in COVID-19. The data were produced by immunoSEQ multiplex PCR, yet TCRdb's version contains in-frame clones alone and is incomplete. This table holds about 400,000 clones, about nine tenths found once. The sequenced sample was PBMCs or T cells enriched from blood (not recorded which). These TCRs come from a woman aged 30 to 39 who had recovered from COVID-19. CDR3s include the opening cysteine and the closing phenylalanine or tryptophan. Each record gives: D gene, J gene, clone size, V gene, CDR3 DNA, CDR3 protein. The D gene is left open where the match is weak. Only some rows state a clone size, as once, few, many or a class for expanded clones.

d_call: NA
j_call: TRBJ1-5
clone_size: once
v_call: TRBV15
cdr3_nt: TGTGCCACCAGCAGAGATCAGGTCCCCCAGCCCCAGCATTTT
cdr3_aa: CATSRDQVPQPQHF

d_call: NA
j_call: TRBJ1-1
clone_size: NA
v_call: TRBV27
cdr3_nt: TGTGCCAGCAGTTTATCGTTCACTCTGACTGAAGCTTTCTTT
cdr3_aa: CASSLSFTLTEAFF

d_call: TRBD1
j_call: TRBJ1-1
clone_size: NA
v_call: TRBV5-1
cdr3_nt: TGCGCCAGCAGCGGACAGGGATGGGGGGACACTGAAGCTTTCTTT
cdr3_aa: CASSGQGWGDTEAFF

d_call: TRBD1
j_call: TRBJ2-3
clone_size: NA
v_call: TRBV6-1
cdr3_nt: TGTGCCAGCAGTGGAACGTGGACAGGGAATACAGATACGCAGTATTTT
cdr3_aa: CASSGTWTGNTDTQYF

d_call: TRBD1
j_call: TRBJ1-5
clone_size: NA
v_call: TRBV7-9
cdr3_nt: TGTGCCAGCAGCAACCGTACAGGGGAAGGACAGCCCCAGCATTTT
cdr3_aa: CASSNRTGEGQPQHF

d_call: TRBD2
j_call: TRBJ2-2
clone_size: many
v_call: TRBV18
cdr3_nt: TGTGCCAGCTCACCACGGGCGGGAGACACCGGGGAGCTGTTTTTT
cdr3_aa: CASSPRAGDTGELFF

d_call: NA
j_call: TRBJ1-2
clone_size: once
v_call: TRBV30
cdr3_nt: TGTGCCTGGAATGACGGCGGAAATGGCTACACCTTC
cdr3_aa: CAWNDGGNGYTF

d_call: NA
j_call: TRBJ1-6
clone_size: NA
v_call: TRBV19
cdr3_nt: TGTGCCAGTAGCACAGGACCTAGACCTAATAATTCACCCCTCCACTTT
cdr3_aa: CASSTGPRPNNSPLHF

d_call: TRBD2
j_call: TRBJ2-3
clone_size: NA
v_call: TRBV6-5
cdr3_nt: TGTGCCAGCAGTTACGGTCTAGCGGGAGGCACAGATACGCAGTATTTT
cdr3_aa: CASSYGLAGGTDTQYF

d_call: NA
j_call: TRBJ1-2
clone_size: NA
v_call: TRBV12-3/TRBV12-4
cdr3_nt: TGTGCCAGCAGTTTAGAGGGGGTGAACGGCTACACCTTC
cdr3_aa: CASSLEGVNGYTF

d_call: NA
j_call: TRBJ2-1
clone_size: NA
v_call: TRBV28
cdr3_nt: TGTGCCAGCAGTCCCACAGGAAGGAACATGAATGAGCAGTTCTTC
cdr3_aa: CASSPTGRNMNEQFF

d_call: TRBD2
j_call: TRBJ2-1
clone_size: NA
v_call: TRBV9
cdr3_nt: TGTGCCAGCAGCGTAGGGCCCCCGACTAGCTCGGGTGAGCAGTTCTTC
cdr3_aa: CASSVGPPTSSGEQFF

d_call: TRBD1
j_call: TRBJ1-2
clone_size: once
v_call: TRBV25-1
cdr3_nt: TGTGCCAGCAGTGACAGACAGGGAGGCGCCTATGGCTACACCTTC
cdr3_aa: CASSDRQGGAYGYTF

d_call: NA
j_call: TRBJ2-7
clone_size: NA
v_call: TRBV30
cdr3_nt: TGTGCCTGGAGCAGGGCCGACTACGAGCAGTACTTC
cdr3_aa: CAWSRADYEQYF

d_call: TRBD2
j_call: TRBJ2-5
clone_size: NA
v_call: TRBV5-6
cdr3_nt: TGTGCCAGCAGCTTGAGGAGCGGGAGTGAGACCCAGTACTTC
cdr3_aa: CASSLRSGSETQYF

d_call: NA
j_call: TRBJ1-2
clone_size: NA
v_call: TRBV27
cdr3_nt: TGTGCCAGCAGTTCCTCGGCAGGGAACTATGGCTACACCTTC
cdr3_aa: CASSSSAGNYGYTF

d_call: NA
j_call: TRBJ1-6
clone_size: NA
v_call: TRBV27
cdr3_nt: TGTGCCAGCAGTTTATGGGCAGATAATTCACCCCTCCACTTT
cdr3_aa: CASSLWADNSPLHF

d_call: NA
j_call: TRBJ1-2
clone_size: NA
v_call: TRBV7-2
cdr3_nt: TGTGCCAGCAGCTTAGTCCGGGGGGCGGAGGGCTACACCTTC
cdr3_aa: CASSLVRGAEGYTF

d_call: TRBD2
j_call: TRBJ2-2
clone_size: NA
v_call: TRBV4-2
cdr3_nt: TGTGCCAGCAGCCCCCGGACTAGCGGGGGGGTGTCCGGGGAGCTGTTTTTT
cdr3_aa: CASSPRTSGGVSGELFF

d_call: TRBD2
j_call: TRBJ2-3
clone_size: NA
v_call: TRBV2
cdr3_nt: TGTGCCAGCAGTGAGGGGCGGGGGAAAGACACAGATACGCAGTATTTT
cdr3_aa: CASSEGRGKDTDTQYF

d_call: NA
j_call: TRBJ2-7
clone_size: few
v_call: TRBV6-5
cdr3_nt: TGTGCCAGCAGTTACGGACAGACTTTAGGGACCTACGAGCAGTACTTC
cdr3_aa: CASSYGQTLGTYEQYF

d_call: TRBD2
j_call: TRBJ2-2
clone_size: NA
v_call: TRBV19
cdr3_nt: TGTGCCAGTAGTCTCAGACTAGCGGGAGGGACCATCACCGGGGAGCTGTTTTTT
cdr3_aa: CASSLRLAGGTITGELFF

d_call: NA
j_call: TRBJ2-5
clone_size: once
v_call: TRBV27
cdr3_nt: TGTGCCAGCAGTCTAATATCTCGAGGGACCCAGTACTTC
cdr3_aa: CASSLISRGTQYF

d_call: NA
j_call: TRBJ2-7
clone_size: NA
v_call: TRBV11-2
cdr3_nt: TGTGCCAGCAGCTTCGGCAGGGCCTACGAGCAGTACTTC
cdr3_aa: CASSFGRAYEQYF

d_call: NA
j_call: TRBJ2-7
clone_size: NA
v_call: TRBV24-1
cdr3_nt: TGTGCCACCAGTGTGGGGCCGGGCGAGCAGTACTTC
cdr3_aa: CATSVGPGEQYF

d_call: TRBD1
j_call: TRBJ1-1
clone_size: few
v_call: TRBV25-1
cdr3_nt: TGTGCCAGCAGTCCCTTGGCAGGGGGGTACACTGAAGCTTTCTTT
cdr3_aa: CASSPLAGGYTEAFF

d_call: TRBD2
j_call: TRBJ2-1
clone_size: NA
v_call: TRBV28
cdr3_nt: TGTGCCAGCACGACTAGCGGGGCCTACAATGAGCAGTTCTTC
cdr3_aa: CASTTSGAYNEQFF

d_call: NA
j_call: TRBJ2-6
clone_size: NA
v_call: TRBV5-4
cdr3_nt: TGTGCCAGCAGCTTGGTAGGGGCCGCCTCTGGGGCCAACGTCCTGACTTTC
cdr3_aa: CASSLVGAASGANVLTF

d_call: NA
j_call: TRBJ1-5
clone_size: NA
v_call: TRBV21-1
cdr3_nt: TGTGCCAGCAGCAAAGATCATTGTAGACAGGGGTTTCAGCCCCAGCATTTT
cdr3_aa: CASSKDHCRQGFQPQHF

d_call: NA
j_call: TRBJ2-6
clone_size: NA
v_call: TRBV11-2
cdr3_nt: TGTGCCAGCAGCGTTACAGGTGCTGGGGCCAACGTCCTGACTTTC
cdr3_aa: CASSVTGAGANVLTF

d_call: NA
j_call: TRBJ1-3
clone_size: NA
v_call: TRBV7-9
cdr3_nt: TGTGCCAGCAGCTTCCTACAGGGTTTACTCGGAAACACCATATATTTT
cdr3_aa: CASSFLQGLLGNTIYF

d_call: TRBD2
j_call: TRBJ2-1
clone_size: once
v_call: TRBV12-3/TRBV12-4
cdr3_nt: TGTGCCAGCAGTAGCGGGAGTAAGCAGTTCTTC
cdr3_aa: CASSSGSKQFF

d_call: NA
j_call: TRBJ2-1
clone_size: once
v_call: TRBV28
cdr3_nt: TGTGCCAGCAGTTTCCTCGGTCTGTCCGCGGCCCATTCCTACAATGAGCAGTTCTTC
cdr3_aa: CASSFLGLSAAHSYNEQFF

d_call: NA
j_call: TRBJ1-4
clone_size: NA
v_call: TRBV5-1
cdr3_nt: TGCGCCAGCAGCTTACAGGGAACTAATGAAAAACTGTTTTTT
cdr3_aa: CASSLQGTNEKLFF

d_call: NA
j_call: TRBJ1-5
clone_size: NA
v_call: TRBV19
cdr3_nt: TGTGCCAGTAGGGGACGCCTTGGGGGGAAGGGCAATCAGCCCCAGCATTTT
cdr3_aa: CASRGRLGGKGNQPQHF

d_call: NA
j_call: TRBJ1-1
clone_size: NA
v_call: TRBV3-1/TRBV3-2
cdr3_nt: TGTGCCAGCAGCCAAGCGCCGCAGGGAGGCACTGAAGCTTTCTTT
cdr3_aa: CASSQAPQGGTEAFF

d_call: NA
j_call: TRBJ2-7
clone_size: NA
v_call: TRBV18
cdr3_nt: TGTGCCAGCTCACCATCCTTCTCCGGTTGGGAGCAGTACTTC
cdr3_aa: CASSPSFSGWEQYF

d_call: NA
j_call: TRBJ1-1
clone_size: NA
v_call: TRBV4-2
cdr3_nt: TGTGCCAGCAGCCAAGATCGGACTCAAGGGGGTCGGAACACTGAAGCTTTCTTT
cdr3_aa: CASSQDRTQGGRNTEAFF

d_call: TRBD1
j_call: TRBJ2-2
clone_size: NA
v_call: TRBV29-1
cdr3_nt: TGCAGCGTTGTCGTGGCGGAGGGACAGGGCGGGACCGGGGAGCTGTTTTTT
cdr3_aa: CSVVVAEGQGGTGELFF

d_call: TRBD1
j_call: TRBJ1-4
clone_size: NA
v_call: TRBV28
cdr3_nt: TGTGCCAGCAGTGGCCAGGGACAGGGGAAGACTAATGAAAAACTGTTTTTT
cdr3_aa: CASSGQGQGKTNEKLFF

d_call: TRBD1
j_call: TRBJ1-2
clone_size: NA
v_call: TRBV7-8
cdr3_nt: TGTGCCAGCAGCTTAGGGACAGGAGCTAACTATGGCTACACCTTC
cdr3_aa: CASSLGTGANYGYTF

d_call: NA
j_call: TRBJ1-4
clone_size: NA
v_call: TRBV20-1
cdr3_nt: TGCAGTGCAAGTCACAGGCCAACTAATGAAAAACTGTTTTTT
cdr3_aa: CSASHRPTNEKLFF